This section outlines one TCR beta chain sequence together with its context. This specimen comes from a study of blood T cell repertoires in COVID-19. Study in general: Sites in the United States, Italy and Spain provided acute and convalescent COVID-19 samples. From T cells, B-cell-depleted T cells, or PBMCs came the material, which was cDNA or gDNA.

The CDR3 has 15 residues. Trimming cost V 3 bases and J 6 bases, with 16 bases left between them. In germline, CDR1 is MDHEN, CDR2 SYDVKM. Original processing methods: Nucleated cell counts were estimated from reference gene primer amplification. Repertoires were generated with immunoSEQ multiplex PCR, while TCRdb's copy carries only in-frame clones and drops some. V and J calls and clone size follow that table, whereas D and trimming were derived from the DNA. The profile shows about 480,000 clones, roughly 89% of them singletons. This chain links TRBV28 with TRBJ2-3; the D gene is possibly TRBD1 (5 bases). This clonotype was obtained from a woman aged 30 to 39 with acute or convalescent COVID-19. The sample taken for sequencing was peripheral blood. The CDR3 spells CASSFPGSISDTQYF. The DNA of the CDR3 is TGTGCCAGCAGTTTCCCAGGGTCAATTTCGGATACGCAGTATTTT.